This T cell receptor beta chain derives from a study of tumor-infiltrating lymphocytes in primary liver carcinoma. Notes on the study in general: Tumors reached a significantly greater top-250-clone fraction than blood did (p = 0.039).

TCR beta cDNA was made from 500 ng total RNA with a constant-region primer. Researchers made the TCR beta libraries by running three nested multiplex PCR rounds with slightly modified ARM-PCR. TRBV1-TRBV30 forward primers paired with a C-beta reverse primer drove the first two PCR rounds, about 10 cycles each. One entry per CDR3 protein, called by TCRdb with MiXCR from the multiplex PCR reads. The sample has around 29,000 distinct CDR3 sequences; 70% to 80% are singletons. With regard to this clonotype: The antigen is undetermined. Lacking the conserved final phenylalanine or tryptophan, this CDR3 likely reflects a read error.

CDR3 length: 19 amino acids. Germline V CDR1 and CDR2: MNHNS, SASEGT. Co-extraction of both nucleic acids (RNA and DNA) used roughly 20-34 mg of unsorted bulk tissue. The sequenced sample was liver tumor tissue from sampling region 3. The subset: tumor region T3, left-lateral pole. The TCR sequence derives from a woman aged 25 to 39 with primary liver carcinoma and hepatitis B virus infection. The rearrangement links TRBV6-1 to TRBJ2-2; D tentatively reads TRBD1 or TRBD2 (6 bases each). The CDR3 DNA reads TGTGCCGGCAGTGAAACCCTTCCCGGGGGCGCCGCGAACGCCGGGGAGCTGTTTCTT. It yields the protein CAGSETLPGGAANAGELFL.